These 21 T cell receptor beta chains share one sample of origin, sequenced in a study of T cells after yellow fever vaccination. A single record per CDR3 protein comes from TCRdb applying MiXCR to the 5' RACE reads. The sample includes 550,000 or so distinct CDR3 sequences, roughly 21% seen only once; the top ten take 13% to 15%. Source: PBMCs, taken 15 days after the yellow fever booster vaccination. The receptor source for this set is a man under 40 who received the YFV17D yellow fever vaccine.

V gene TRBV6-2 or TRBV6-3 combines with J gene TRBJ2-5; TRBD2 matches 10 bases. The V gene end was trimmed by 0 bases and the J gene end by 3 bases; junction bases not matched to a gene: 4. CDR3 length: 16 amino acids. Germline V gene sequence: CDR1 MNHEY, CDR2 SVGEGT. The DNA for the CDR3 is TGTGCCAGCAGTTACTCGAGGCTAGCGGGAGAAGAGACCCAGTACTTC. This codes for CASSYSRLAGEETQYF.

This clonotype was counted a few times. This chain uses TRBV10-3 with TRBJ1-5, with D hard to call. Germline loops: CDR1 ENHRY, CDR2 SYGVKD. The V and J ends lost 0 bases and 4 bases respectively, with 10 bases between them. The CDR3 spans 15 residues. For the CDR3, the DNA is TGTGCCATCAGTGAGTCTCAGATTGGGAATCAGCCCCAGCATTTT. Translation: CAISESQIGNQPQHF.

The chain combines TRBV29-1 with TRBJ2-3, with unresolved D. V lost 4 bases and J 6 bases, leaving 14 bases between the germline ends. Germline lookup yields CDR1 SQVTM and CDR2 ANQGSEA. The CDR3 is made up of 13 amino acids. CDR3 bases: TGCAGCGTTGTGGCTAGTCGCGCGGATACGCAGTATTTT. Translated: CSVVASRADTQYF.

This chain links TRBV21-1 with TRBJ2-2. TRBV21-1 is termed a pseudogene. This CDR3 has 17 residues. The CDR3 nucleotides read TGTGCCAGCAACCTCTTCATAGAAAGAGGCCACCGGTATAAGCTGTTTTTT. This codes for CASNLFIERGHRYKLFF.

The V and J genes are TRBV5-1 and TRBJ2-2, with D tentatively TRBD2 (6 bases). Per germline, CDR1 SGHRS and CDR2 YFSETQ. With 3 bases removed from V and 5 bases from J, the gap between germline ends came to 14 bases. This CDR3 is 15 amino acids long. In DNA form, the CDR3 reads TGCGCCAGCAGCTCTGGGCCGGGGGAGACCGGGGAGCTGTTTTTT. This encodes CASSSGPGETGELFF.

There are a few counts of this clonotype. The CDR3 DNA reads as TGTGCCAGCAGCCCCCGGGGGGGATCTAGAGAGACCCAGTACTTC. The encoded protein is CASSPRGGSRETQYF. The chain links TRBV6-1 to TRBJ2-5; 8 positions match TRBD2. This CDR3 has 15 amino acids. With 6 bases clipped from V and 4 bases from J, the junction kept 10 bases outside the gene matches. The germline gives CDR1 MNHNS, CDR2 SASEGT.

The chain carries TRBV6-5 and TRBJ2-7; maybe TRBD1 (5 bases). Germline-derived CDR1 and CDR2 are MNHEY and SVGAGI. V lost 2 bases, J lost 2 bases, and 10 bases lay in between. The CDR3 contains 14 residues. The CDR3 bases are TGTGCCAGCAGTTACGCCAGGGCTGCCTACGAGCAGTACTTC. Amino acid sequence: CASSYARAAYEQYF.

J is TRBJ2-3 and V is TRBV5-1, with 8 bases lining up with TRBD2. The CDR3 extends over 16 amino acids. Germline V gene data show CDR1 as SGHRS and CDR2 as YFSETQ. Trimming cost V 0 bases and J 4 bases; bases outside gene matches: 7. CDR3 in DNA: TGCGCCAGCAGCTTGGGTCTACTAGCGGAAGCAGATACGCAGTATTTT. The encoded protein is CASSLGLLAEADTQYF. Based on the CDR3 plus reference TRBV5-1 and TRBJ2-3, the full variable domain is KAGVTQTPRYLIKTRGQQVTLSCSPISGHRSVSWYQQTPGQGLQFLFEYFSETQRNKGNFPGRFSGRQFSNSRSEMNVSTLELGDSALYLCASSLGLLAEADTQYFGPGTRLTVL.

This clonotype was seen a handful of times. The chain links TRBV5-1 to TRBJ2-7, with D possibly TRBD2 on 6 matching bases. Germline V lookup: CDR1 SGHRS, CDR2 YFSETQ. Trimming shortened V by 3 bases and J by 2 bases, and 12 bases separated the two germline ends. The CDR3 length is 14 residues. CDR3 nucleotide sequence: TGCGCCAGCAGCTCCGCGGGGAGCCCCTACGAGCAGTACTTC. It encodes CASSSAGSPYEQYF.

This clonotype was recorded a few times. The rearrangement uses TRBV5-6 and TRBJ2-1, with no clear D. The CDR3 contains 16 residues. The V end was cut by 1 base, the J end by 7 bases, with 18 bases between. Per germline, CDR1 SGHDT and CDR2 YYEEEE. CDR3 sequence reads: CASSLMGTLIRNEQFF. The CDR3, as DNA: TGTGCCAGCAGCTTGATGGGCACCCTTATTCGGAATGAGCAGTTCTTC.

This clonotype has a handful of counts. V and J are TRBV12-3 or TRBV12-4 and TRBJ2-1; 10 bases align to TRBD2. The junction had 9 bases not matched to a gene; V was cut back by 6 bases and J by 7 bases. The CDR3 totals 15 residues. CDR3 amino acids: CASSLTTSGINEQFF. CDR3 sequence (DNA): TGTGCCAGCAGCCTTACTACTAGCGGGATTAATGAGCAGTTCTTC.

This clonotype was seen a handful of times. The chain uses TRBV6-7 and TRBJ2-3, with 10 bases fitting TRBD1. TRBV6-7 is sorted into the ORF group, with uncertain function. CDR3 length equals 17 residues. V shed 7 bases, J shed 3 bases, and the junction held 13 bases outside the gene matches. The DNA of the CDR3 is TGTGCCAGCATCGGATGCCGGGACAGGGGTTGGACAGATACGCAGTATTTT. The encoded protein is CASIGCRDRGWTDTQYF.

There are a few counts of this clonotype. The chain combines TRBV21-1 with TRBJ2-3; the table's D gene call, TRBD2, was not cross checked with the DNA. TRBV21-1 is termed a pseudogene. The CDR3 loop spans 13 amino acids. This CDR3 is CASNIADTDTQYF. Written as DNA, the CDR3 is TGTGCCAGCAATATAGCGGACACAGATACGCAGTATTTT.

The chain recombines TRBV29-1 with TRBJ2-5, with 7 nucleotides matching TRBD1. CDR3 length: 13 residues. Germline V gene sequence: CDR1 SQVTM, CDR2 ANQGSEA. J lost 3 bases, V lost 7 bases, and 8 bases had no gene match. The DNA for the CDR3 is TGCAGCGCTAGAGGGGGCGAGGAAGAGACCCAGTACTTC. Translating it yields CSARGGEEETQYF.

This clonotype was counted only a few times. The V call is TRBV29-1, the J call TRBJ2-3; D is unresolved. The V end was cut by 5 bases, the J end by 2 bases, with 14 bases between. There are 14 residues in the CDR3. The V gene's germline CDR1 is SQVTM and CDR2 ANQGSEA. In nucleotides, the CDR3 is TGCAGCGTTCGGGCTACTCGGGCCACAGATACGCAGTATTTT. Translating it yields CSVRATRATDTQYF.

V gene TRBV24-1 combines with J gene TRBJ2-1; unclear D gene. Germline assignment: CDR1 KGHDR and CDR2 SFDVKD. This CDR3 spans 14 amino acids. Trimming took off 5 bases at V and 10 bases at J, with 17 bases between the two ends. This CDR3 is CATSVNTLSSEQFF. CDR3 sequence (DNA): TGTGCCACCAGTGTCAATACCCTATCATCGGAGCAGTTCTTC.

The CDR3 loop reads CACGGDSRGLADNEQFF. The CDR3 DNA reads TGTGCCTGTGGGGGAGACTCTAGGGGGCTGGCCGACAATGAGCAGTTCTTC. The J gene is TRBJ2-1, the V gene TRBV19; 7 bases line up with TRBD1. Germline values: CDR1 LNHDA, CDR2 SQIVND (reference sequence). The CDR3 runs 17 residues. J was trimmed by 5 bases and V by 11 bases; bases with no gene match: 21.

This clonotype showed up just a few times. J is TRBJ2-3 and V is TRBV20-1; 10 bases are a match to TRBD2. Germline V gene sequence: CDR1 DFQATT, CDR2 SNEGSKA (reference sequence). The ends lost 3 bases at V and 4 bases at J; junction bases unmatched: 7. This CDR3 is built from 15 residues. CDR3 loop: CSASPASGSADTQYF. The CDR3 nucleotides are TGCAGTGCTAGTCCTGCTAGCGGGAGTGCAGATACGCAGTATTTT.

A note on this clonotype: Sequence at one end of the junction differs from germline and may be a read error. This sequence joins TRBV7-7 and TRBJ2-3; D unclear. CDR1 is SSHAT, CDR2 FNYEAQ, per germline (reference sequence). CDR3 length: 13 amino acids. CDR3 protein: CASSLDWQDTQYF. As DNA, the CDR3 is TGTGCTAGCAGCTTAGATTGGCAGGATACGCAGTATTTT.

The chain recombines TRBV7-8 with TRBJ2-7; D perhaps matches TRBD1 (7 bases). CDR3 length equals 16 residues. The germline V gene has CDR1 SGHVS and CDR2 FQNEAQ. V lost 1 base, J lost 2 bases, and 15 bases lay in between. In nucleotides, the CDR3 is TGTGCCAGCAGCTTAGTGCGGGACAGAAGAGCCTACGAGCAGTACTTC. This encodes CASSLVRDRRAYEQYF.

The chain joins TRBV7-9 to TRBJ2-7; D possibly uses TRBD1 or TRBD2 (5 bases each). The germline gives CDR1 SEHNR, CDR2 FQNEAQ (reference sequence). This CDR3 spans 12 amino acids. V was trimmed by 11 bases and J by 3 bases, leaving 14 bases between them. In DNA, the CDR3 is TGTGCCGGGGCGGTGGGGAGCTACGAGCAGTACTTC. It translates to CAGAVGSYEQYF.